A single sample gave rise to the 16 T cell receptor beta chains below, sequenced in a study of Graves' ophthalmopathy and Graves' hyperthyroidism. TCR beta CDR3 amplification used RNA transcripts. HTBI primers served in a first-round RT-PCR, which a second-round multiplex PCR followed. Each CDR3 protein is one row after TCRdb ran MiXCR on the multiplex PCR reads. This sample has about 740,000 distinct CDR3 sequences, with 35% to 50% found just once. The sequenced sample consisted of peripheral blood. The source of these receptors is an adult man with Graves' ophthalmopathy.

The chain links TRBV15 to TRBJ2-7; tentative D call: TRBD1 (5 bases). V shed 3 bases and J shed 1 base, with 13 bases lying between them. Germline CDR1 and CDR2: LNHNV and YYDKDF (reference sequence). The CDR3 sequence is 15 residues long. The CDR3 loop is CATSSEGHESYEQYF. Written as DNA, the CDR3 is TGTGCCACCAGCAGTGAAGGACACGAGTCCTACGAGCAGTACTTC.

This clonotype came up a few times. The V call is TRBV4-2, the J call TRBJ2-7; D possibly corresponds to TRBD1 (8 bases). The V gene lost 1 base and the J gene lost 7 bases, with 14 bases spanning the gap. Germline lookup yields CDR1 LGHNA and CDR2 YNFKEQ. The length of the CDR3 is 14 residues. CDR3 nucleotides: TGTGCCAGCAGCCAAGTGACAGGGGAGGGAGAGCAGTACTTC. Amino acid sequence: CASSQVTGEGEQYF.

In this sample, this clonotype turned up a few times. The chain combines TRBV7-9 with TRBJ1-2; 7 bases are shared with TRBD1. The CDR3 runs 20 residues. Trimming cost V 4 bases and J 4 bases; bases outside gene matches: 24. In germline, CDR1 is SEHNR, CDR2 FQNEAQ (reference sequence). The chain's CDR3 is CASSSNRGRDIVGEFYGYTF. CDR3 DNA: TGTGCCAGCAGCTCCAATAGGGGGCGTGATATAGTTGGGGAATTCTATGGCTACACCTTC.

This clonotype was seen a few times. The rearrangement uses TRBV11-2 and TRBJ2-7; D is possibly TRBD1 (6 bases). The CDR3 length is 13 residues. Germline V gives CDR1 SGHAT, CDR2 FQNNGV. Trimming pared 4 bases from V and 6 bases from J, leaving 13 bases between. CDR3 loop: CASSYGSGAEQYF. The CDR3 DNA is TGTGCCAGCAGCTATGGGTCAGGGGCCGAGCAGTACTTC.

In DNA, the CDR3 is TGTGCCAGCGGTGCCGCGGGACAGATTACCTACGAGCAGTACTTC. It yields the protein CASGAAGQITYEQYF. The V call is TRBV28, the J call TRBJ2-7; possible D gene TRBD1, 7 bases. V was pared by 8 bases and J by 2 bases, with 19 bases between. The CDR3 sequence is 15 residues long. CDR1 is MDHEN and CDR2 is SYDVKM in the germline V gene.

The chain couples TRBV2 to TRBJ1-5; 7 nucleotides match TRBD1. Germline assignment: CDR1 SNHLY and CDR2 FYNNEI. The trim removed 6 bases at V and 4 bases at J, leaving 9 bases unmatched. CDR3 length: 15 amino acids. The CDR3 here is CASSPRRGQNQPQHF. The DNA of the CDR3 is TGTGCCAGCAGCCCGCGGAGGGGGCAAAATCAGCCCCAGCATTTT. The whole variable domain, filled in from reference TRBV2 and TRBJ1-5, reads EPEVTQTPSHQVTQMGQEVILRCVPISNHLYFYWYRQILGQKVEFLVSFYNNEISEKSEIFDDQFSVERPDGSNFTLKIRSTKLEDSAMYFCASSPRRGQNQPQHFGDGTRLSIL.

This clonotype was seen only a few times. The rearrangement uses TRBV29-1 and TRBJ1-1; D remains ambiguous. This CDR3 has 11 amino acids. The V gene lost 7 bases and the J gene lost 5 bases, with 11 bases spanning the gap. The V gene's germline CDR1 is SQVTM and CDR2 ANQGSEA. As DNA, the CDR3 is TGCAGCGAGGTAGACGGGACTGAAGCTTTCTTT. Its translation: CSEVDGTEAFF.

The V gene is TRBV20-1, the J gene TRBJ2-5; 8 bases agree with TRBD1. The end of the DNA fits TRBJ2-7 better, so the J call may be wrong. The CDR3 runs to 12 residues. Germline V gene data show CDR1 as DFQATT and CDR2 as SNEGSKA (reference sequence). CDR3: CSLHRGTYEQYF. The DNA of the CDR3 is TGCAGTCTCCACAGGGGGACCTACGAGCAGTACTTC.

The genes are TRBV7-3 and TRBJ1-1; D is unresolved. This CDR3 spans 12 amino acids. The germline V and J ends were trimmed by 3 bases and 6 bases, with 8 bases remaining between them. CDR1 is SGHTA and CDR2 is FQGTGA in the germline V gene. CDR3 nucleotide sequence: TGTGCCAGCAGCTTGGATAGCCCTGAAGCTTTCTTT. The encoded protein is CASSLDSPEAFF.

This clonotype was recorded at least ten times. This chain uses TRBV19 with TRBJ1-2; 7 bases align to TRBD1. V shed 4 bases, J shed 9 bases, and the junction held 11 bases outside the gene matches. CDR3 length: 14 amino acids. Germline assignment: CDR1 LNHDA and CDR2 SQIVND (reference sequence). For the CDR3, the DNA is TGTGCCAGTAGTACCCGTTCGACAGGGACAAGCTACACCTTC. Translation: CASSTRSTGTSYTF.

CDR3 coding DNA: TGCGCCAGCAGCAGAGAGTATCAAGGGGAGCAGTACTTC. As protein: CASSREYQGEQYF. This rearrangement joins TRBV5-1 to TRBJ2-7, with unresolved D. Germline values: CDR1 SGHRS, CDR2 YFSETQ. V lost 4 bases and J lost 7, with 15 bases in between. This CDR3 has 13 residues.

The V gene is TRBV5-1, the J gene TRBJ1-1, with D possibly TRBD1 on 5 matching bases. With 4 bases removed from V and 2 bases from J, the gap between germline ends came to 15 bases. Germline V lookup: CDR1 SGHRS, CDR2 YFSETQ. This CDR3 comprises 15 residues. CDR3 loop: CASSPGGGPNTEAFF. The CDR3 DNA reads TGCGCCAGCAGCCCTGGTGGGGGTCCTAACACTGAAGCTTTCTTT.

The V call is TRBV24-1, the J call TRBJ1-5; 9 positions agree with TRBD1. The V gene end was trimmed by 11 bases and the J gene end by 0 bases; junction bases not matched to a gene: 16. Germline assignment: CDR1 KGHDR and CDR2 SFDVKD. The length of the CDR3 is 18 residues. The DNA for the CDR3 is TGTGCCAGCCGCTCCAGGGACAGGGTGGCTCTTAGCAATCAGCCCCAGCATTTT. Translation gives CASRSRDRVALSNQPQHF.

This clonotype was seen ten or more times. The V call is TRBV29-1, the J call TRBJ2-7; D possibly uses TRBD1 or TRBD2 (5 bases each). The V and J ends lost 7 bases and 2 bases respectively, with 15 bases between them. The CDR3 consists of 13 residues. Per germline, CDR1 SQVTM and CDR2 ANQGSEA. This CDR3 is CSGGGGEPYEQYF. CDR3 DNA: TGCAGCGGGGGTGGGGGAGAGCCCTACGAGCAGTACTTC.

This clonotype turned up a few times. This sequence joins TRBV5-1 and TRBJ2-7, with TRBD2 matching over 13 bases. CDR1 and CDR2 (germline): SGHRS, YFSETQ. The junction had 4 bases not matched to a gene; V was cut back by 5 bases and J by 2 bases. The CDR3 length is 15 residues. The CDR3 reads CASRRTSGSPYEQYF. The CDR3 bases are TGCGCCAGCAGACGGACTAGCGGGAGCCCCTACGAGCAGTACTTC.

The DNA for the CDR3 is TGTGCCATCAGTGCCCAGGCAGGGGGCCGAGAGACCCAGTACTTC. Its protein is CAISAQAGGRETQYF. The gene calls are TRBV10-3 and TRBJ2-5, with 8 positions matching TRBD1. This CDR3 spans 15 amino acids. Germline V gene sequence: CDR1 ENHRY, CDR2 SYGVKD. With V trimmed by 4 bases and J by 4 bases, 8 bases remained unmatched.